Listed here is a single T cell receptor (beta chain). Repertoires were generated with immunoSEQ multiplex PCR, while TCRdb's copy carries only in-frame clones and drops some. The repertoire holds 360,000 or so clones, about 90% seen once, with around 1.7% in the top ten. These data come from a study of blood T cell repertoires in COVID-19. Study background: PBMCs, B-cell-depleted T cells, or T cells were the source of the cDNA or gDNA that made up the material.

Germline values: CDR1 MNHEY, CDR2 SMNVEV (reference sequence). The CDR3 is 15 amino acids. V shed 0 bases and J 9 bases; nucleotides not matched to a gene: 8. Participant reports of clinical history set cohort assignment. Material for sequencing was PBMCs or T cells enriched from blood (not recorded which). The receptor's source is a woman between 25 and 40 years old who had recovered from COVID-19. The chain recombines TRBV27 with TRBJ1-2; 9 bases line up with TRBD1. CDR3: CASSLSPGQGRSYTF. The CDR3 region has the DNA TGTGCCAGCAGTTTATCTCCGGGACAGGGACGTAGCTACACCTTC.